The rows below give T cell receptor beta chains drawn from one sample of a study of radiation and T cells in renal cell carcinoma. Sequencing used immunoSEQ multiplex PCR; TCRdb keeps in-frame clones, though not all of them. The table shows over 60,000 clones, with around three quarters occurring only once. Source: blood, taken from a patient whose treatment included radiotherapy and nephrectomy. These receptor sequences come from a man between 60 and 75 years old with renal cell carcinoma. The CDR3 runs from the conserved cysteine through the conserved F or W. Fields, in order: J gene, clone size, D gene, V gene, CDR3 protein, CDR3 DNA. The D gene is left open where the match is weak. Clone sizes are given selectively: once, few, many, or a class where the clone is expanded.

TRBJ2-2 | - | - | TRBV6-5 | CASSTRTVRTGELFF | TGTGCCAGCAGTACCCGGACAGTCCGAACCGGGGAGCTGTTTTTT
TRBJ1-1 | - | - | TRBV19 | CASSIKAWDTEAFF | TGTGCCAGTAGTATCAAAGCGTGGGACACTGAAGCTTTCTTT
TRBJ1-2 | - | - | TRBV10-3 | CAISESGAVGYTF | TGTGCCATCAGTGAGTCAGGGGCCGTGGGCTACACCTTC
TRBJ1-1 | - | - | TRBV5-6 | CASSLVGADTEAFF | TGTGCCAGCAGCTTGGTAGGGGCCGACACTGAAGCTTTCTTT
TRBJ1-2 | many | - | TRBV19 | CASSDRFHHDYTF | TGTGCCAGTAGCGACAGGTTCCATCACGACTACACCTTC
TRBJ2-4 | once | TRBD1 | TRBV7-2 | CASSPLPGQVAKNIQYF | TGTGCCAGCAGCCCCCTCCCGGGACAGGTAGCCAAAAACATTCAGTACTTC
TRBJ1-1 | few | - | TRBV19 | CASSAALRNTEAFF | TGTGCCAGTAGTGCCGCCTTGAGGAACACTGAAGCTTTCTTT
TRBJ1-3 | once | TRBD1 | TRBV10-1 | CASSESTGTISGNTIYF | TGCGCCAGCAGTGAGTCGACAGGGACAATCTCTGGAAACACCATATATTTT
TRBJ1-6 | - | - | TRBV30 | CAWSVLYNSPLHF | TGTGCCTGGAGTGTACTCTATAATTCACCCCTCCACTTT
TRBJ1-1 | few | TRBD1 | TRBV5-1 | CASSLPTGTYTEAFF | TGCGCCAGCAGCCTCCCGACAGGGACGTACACTGAAGCTTTCTTT
TRBJ1-4 | - | - | TRBV27 | CASSFGGNEKLFF | TGTGCCAGCAGTTTCGGGGGTAATGAAAAACTGTTTTTT
TRBJ2-1 | - | - | TRBV4-3 | CASSLALNPGSYNEQFF | TGCGCCAGCAGCCTCGCTCTCAACCCGGGCTCCTACAATGAGCAGTTCTTC
TRBJ1-3 | - | TRBD1 | TRBV27 | CASSSLPLGRQGSAGNTIYF | TGTGCCAGCAGTTCACTTCCTCTCGGGAGACAGGGATCGGCTGGAAACACCATATATTTT
TRBJ2-3 | - | - | TRBV6-1 | CASTTGPSTDTQYF | TGTGCCAGCACAACAGGCCCGAGCACAGATACGCAGTATTTT
TRBJ2-3 | - | TRBD2 | TRBV19 | CANEPGLGADTQYF | TGTGCCAATGAACCGGGACTAGGGGCAGATACGCAGTATTTT
TRBJ2-1 | - | - | TRBV11-3 | CASSLVGSYNEQFF | TGTGCCAGCAGCTTAGTCGGCTCCTACAATGAGCAGTTCTTC
TRBJ1-1 | few | - | TRBV7-9 | CASSAGQSSNTEAFF | TGTGCCAGCAGCGCCGGACAGAGTTCGAACACTGAAGCTTTCTTT
TRBJ2-1 | - | - | TRBV4-3 | CASSQDNGKYNEQFF | TGCGCCAGCAGCCAAGATAACGGAAAATACAATGAGCAGTTCTTC
TRBJ1-2 | - | - | TRBV20-1 | CSADLQGGYTF | TGCAGTGCCGATCTCCAGGGGGGCTACACCTTC
TRBJ1-1 | - | - | TRBV6-6 | CASSYGSHTEAFF | TGTGCCAGCAGTTACGGCAGCCACACTGAAGCTTTCTTT
TRBJ1-2 | - | - | TRBV29-1 | CSVEKGDGYTF | TGCAGCGTTGAGAAGGGAGATGGCTACACCTTC
TRBJ2-5 | - | - | TRBV6-5 | CASSPGSGAGETQYF | TGTGCCAGCAGTCCTGGATCGGGGGCGGGGGAGACCCAGTACTTC
TRBJ2-7 | - | - | TRBV11-2 | CASSLGNVRDEQYF | TGTGCCAGCAGCTTAGGTAACGTCCGGGACGAGCAGTACTTC
TRBJ1-4 | many | - | TRBV7-5 | CARSPQGSDEKLFF | TGTGCCAGAAGCCCTCAGGGATCGGATGAAAAACTGTTTTTT
TRBJ2-2 | - | - | TRBV19 | CASSRVQGSGTGELFF | TGTGCCAGTAGTAGGGTCCAGGGGTCAGGGACCGGGGAGCTGTTTTTT
TRBJ1-2 | - | - | TRBV5-5 | CASSLGGSYGYTF | TGTGCCAGCAGCTTAGGCGGATCCTATGGCTACACCTTC
TRBJ2-3 | - | TRBD2 | TRBV10-3 | CAISPSGASTDTQYF | TGTGCCATCAGTCCCAGCGGGGCTAGCACAGATACGCAGTATTTT
TRBJ2-1 | - | - | TRBV29-1 | CSVVTGGGGEQFF | TGCAGCGTTGTAACAGGGGGGGGCGGTGAGCAGTTCTTC
TRBJ2-5 | - | TRBD2 | TRBV14 | CASTPGLGDETQYF | TGTGCCAGCACTCCGGGACTAGGAGACGAGACCCAGTACTTC
TRBJ1-2 | few | - | TRBV29-1 | CSVDKGSDGYTF | TGCAGCGTTGATAAGGGTTCCGATGGCTACACCTTC
TRBJ2-5 | - | TRBD1 | TRBV10-3 | CAISRDRAETQYF | TGTGCCATCAGCAGAGACAGGGCAGAGACCCAGTACTTC
TRBJ1-5 | - | - | TRBV11-2 | CASSLGPANSQPQHF | TGTGCCAGCAGCTTAGGACCTGCTAATAGTCAGCCCCAGCATTTT
TRBJ1-4 | - | - | TRBV7-2 | CASSLNWEKLFF | TGTGCCAGCAGCTTGAACTGGGAAAAACTGTTTTTT
TRBJ2-2 | once | - | TRBV28 | CASTQSRGTGELFF | TGTGCCAGCACCCAATCGCGAGGAACCGGGGAGCTGTTTTTT
TRBJ1-2 | - | - | TRBV5-1 | CASSYQDTANYGYTF | TGCGCCAGCAGTTACCAGGACACCGCTAACTATGGCTACACCTTC
TRBJ2-7 | - | - | TRBV19 | CASSIDGGTVVQEQYF | TGTGCCAGTAGTATAGACGGCGGGACTGTTGTCCAGGAGCAGTACTTC
TRBJ2-2 | - | - | TRBV19 | CAGSQILNTGELFF | TGTGCCGGTTCACAGATCCTAAACACCGGGGAGCTGTTTTTT
TRBJ1-5 | once | - | TRBV7-6 | CASSLGPGEPQHF | TGTGCCAGCAGCTTAGGGCCCGGGGAGCCCCAGCATTTT
TRBJ1-3 | - | - | TRBV4-3 | CASSREGARGGSSGNTIYF | TGCGCCAGCAGCCGCGAAGGCGCCAGGGGTGGAAGCTCTGGAAACACCATATATTTT
TRBJ2-1 | once | - | TRBV7-6 | CASSGDGGITSSYNEQFF | TGTGCCAGCAGCGGAGACGGGGGTATTACCAGCTCCTACAATGAGCAGTTCTTC
TRBJ2-3 | - | - | TRBV6-5 | CASSLRDSTDTQYF | TGTGCCAGCAGTTTACGGGACTCCACAGATACGCAGTATTTT
TRBJ2-1 | - | TRBD1 | TRBV2 | CASRATGVHEQFF | TGTGCCAGCAGGGCTACAGGGGTCCATGAGCAGTTCTTC
TRBJ1-1 | - | TRBD1 | TRBV15 | CATSSSRQGAEAFF | TGTGCCACCAGCAGTTCACGTCAGGGGGCAGAAGCTTTCTTT
TRBJ2-3 | - | TRBD1 | TRBV5-4 | CASSRGGTGGSGATDTQYF | TGTGCCAGCAGTCGAGGTGGGACAGGGGGGTCTGGGGCGACAGATACGCAGTATTTT
TRBJ1-2 | - | TRBD1 | TRBV5-6 | CASSYTGVGSYTF | TGTGCCAGCAGCTATACAGGGGTTGGGAGCTACACCTTC
TRBJ1-1 | - | TRBD1 | TRBV19 | CASSTGGGTVYRGTEAFF | TGTGCCAGTAGTACCGGAGGGGGGACAGTTTATCGGGGCACTGAAGCTTTCTTT
TRBJ1-3 | - | TRBD1 | TRBV2 | CASNLDRGENTIYF | TGTGCCAGCAATCTGGACAGGGGGGAAAACACCATATATTTT
TRBJ1-5 | - | - | TRBV27 | CASSLEWGINQPQHF | TGTGCCAGCAGTTTAGAATGGGGTATTAATCAACCCCAGCATTTT
TRBJ1-1 | few | - | TRBV19 | CATLGSAGTEAFF | TGTGCCACCCTAGGGTCGGCGGGGACTGAAGCTTTCTTT
TRBJ2-1 | - | - | TRBV5-1 | CASSLETDYNEQFF | TGCGCCAGCAGCTTGGAGACGGACTACAATGAGCAGTTCTTC